One and the same sample provided the 28 T cell receptor beta chains below, sequenced in a study of blood T cell repertoires in COVID-19. Using immunoSEQ multiplex PCR, the repertoire was profiled, and TCRdb retains in-frame clones only, with some absent. The sample includes about 94,000 clones, about 80% of them seen just once. The sample comprised peripheral blood. These TCRs come from a man in his fifties or sixties with acute or convalescent COVID-19.

The chain employs TRBV10-2 and TRBJ2-3; 9 nucleotides line up with TRBD2. Trimming took 6 bases from V and 2 from J; bases not matched to a gene: 6. Looked up from germline, CDR1 is WSHSY and CDR2 is SAAADI. The CDR3 totals 15 residues. The DNA of the CDR3 is TGCGCCAGCAGCCTTAGCGGGGGAAACACAGATACGCAGTATTTT. This sequence encodes CASSLSGGNTDTQYF.

The chain joins TRBV21-1 to TRBJ1-5. TRBV21-1 is a known pseudogene. The CDR3 has 13 residues. In DNA, the CDR3 is TGTGCCAGCAGCAAAGTGAGGAGGGATGCCCAGCATTTT. It codes for CASSKVRRDAQHF.

V is TRBV6-1 and J is TRBJ2-1; perhaps TRBD2 as D (7 bases). Between the trimmed V and J ends, which lost 4 bases and 4 bases, there was a span of 17 bases. CDR1 MNHNS and CDR2 SASEGT come from the germline V gene. The CDR3 loop spans 16 amino acids. CDR3 bases: TGTGCCAGCAGTGCCCCGAGGGCGGGGGCTTACAATGAGCAGTTCTTC. Amino acid sequence: CASSAPRAGAYNEQFF.

The V call is TRBV7-9, the J call TRBJ2-2, with D perhaps TRBD1 (6 bases). V lost 5 bases to trimming and J lost 5 bases, with 12 bases between them. Germline CDR1 reads SEHNR; CDR2 reads FQNEAQ (reference sequence). CDR3 size: 14 residues. CDR3 loop: CASSLQGETGELFF. The CDR3 DNA reads as TGTGCCAGCAGCCTACAGGGCGAGACCGGGGAGCTGTTTTTT. The whole variable domain, remainder taken from reference TRBV7-9 and TRBJ2-2, is DTGVSQNPRHKITKRGQNVTFRCDPISEHNRLYWYRQTLGQGPEFLTYFQNEAQLEKSRLLSDRFSAERPKGSFSTLEIQRTEQGDSAMYLCASSLQGETGELFFGEGSRLTVL.

In this sample, this clone turned up a few times. V usage is TRBV19 and J usage is TRBJ2-1; possibly TRBD1 for D (6 bases). The length of the CDR3 is 14 residues. Trimming took 7 bases from V and 5 from J, leaving 15 bases between them. Germline values: CDR1 LNHDA, CDR2 SQIVND (reference sequence). CDR3 protein: CASITGPGNNEQFF. CDR3 nucleotides: TGTGCCAGTATCACAGGGCCCGGGAACAATGAGCAGTTCTTC.

The gene calls are TRBV19 and TRBJ1-2; no definite D call. CDR3 size: 12 residues. Trimming removed 4 bases from V and 5 bases from J, with 8 bases in between. Germline V gives CDR1 LNHDA, CDR2 SQIVND (reference sequence). The CDR3 loop reads CASSTQIYGYTF. The DNA for the CDR3 is TGTGCCAGTAGTACACAAATTTATGGCTACACCTTC.

The rearrangement uses TRBV5-6 and TRBJ1-2, with D maybe TRBD1 (5 bases). Trimming removed 4 bases at V and 4 bases at J, with 17 bases between. This CDR3 region has 15 residues. Germline V gene sequence: CDR1 SGHDT, CDR2 YYEEEE. In DNA, the CDR3 is TGTGCCAGCAGCCCCACTCTACAGGAGCTCTATGGCTACACCTTC. Its translation is CASSPTLQELYGYTF.

This clone was detected a few times. The chain combines TRBV11-2 with TRBJ2-6, with D unclear. This CDR3 spans 14 amino acids. Deletions cut 4 bases from V and 0 bases from J, with 4 bases between. CDR1 and CDR2 (germline): SGHAT, FQNNGV. The CDR3 is CASSSGSGANVLTF. In DNA, the CDR3 is TGTGCCAGCAGCTCAGGCTCTGGGGCCAACGTCCTGACTTTC.

This rearrangement joins TRBV18 to TRBJ2-7, with 9 positions matching TRBD2. J gave up 2 bases and V 8 bases, and 7 bases lay outside the gene matches. CDR3 length equals 14 residues. The germline V gene has CDR1 KGHSH and CDR2 LQKENI. For the CDR3, the DNA is TGTGCCAGCCTCGGAGCGGGGGGAACCTACGAGCAGTACTTC. It codes for CASLGAGGTYEQYF.

The chain joins TRBV15 to TRBJ2-3; 8 bases are a match to TRBD2. V dropped 2 bases and J dropped 1; count of bases not matched to a gene: 8. The CDR3 contains 17 residues. Germline values: CDR1 LNHNV, CDR2 YYDKDF (reference sequence). CDR3 coding DNA: TGTGCCACCAGCAGACGGTTAGCGGGGTTGGGCACAGATACGCAGTATTTT. This translates into CATSRRLAGLGTDTQYF.

The V and J genes are TRBV27 and TRBJ1-6; D might be TRBD1 (6 bases). The length of the CDR3 is 16 residues. Germline assignment: CDR1 MNHEY and CDR2 SMNVEV (reference sequence). V was clipped by 6 bases and J by 2 bases, with 14 bases between them. The CDR3 DNA follows: TGTGCCAGCAGCCAGGGGATAGGGACCTATAATTCACCCCTCCACTTT. Its translation is CASSQGIGTYNSPLHF.

This rearrangement joins TRBV12-3 or TRBV12-4 to TRBJ1-2; a possible D gene is TRBD1 (5 bases). V was shortened by 10 bases and J by 3 bases, with 12 bases between the two germline ends. This CDR3 is built from 12 residues. Written as DNA, the CDR3 is TGTGCCACCATGGGGGGTCACTATGGCTACACCTTC. This encodes CATMGGHYGYTF.

V and J are TRBV18 and TRBJ1-1; a weak D match, TRBD1 (6 bases). In germline, CDR1 is KGHSH, CDR2 LQKENI. The CDR3 extends over 17 amino acids. V dropped 2 bases and J dropped 1 base, with 17 bases sitting between them. For the CDR3, the DNA is TGTGCCAGCTCACCAGCGGGAGTAGGACAGACGAACACTGAAGCTTTCTTT. Translation: CASSPAGVGQTNTEAFF. Full variable domain (missing parts from reference TRBV18 and TRBJ1-1): NAGVMQNPRHLVRRRGQEARLRCSPMKGHSHVYWYRQLPEEGLKFMVYLQKENIIDESGMPKERFSAEFPKEGPSILRIQQVVRGDSAAYFCASSPAGVGQTNTEAFFGQGTRLTVV.

This sequence joins TRBV18 and TRBJ1-4; 7 bases map to TRBD1. The CDR3 totals 15 residues. Germline V lookup: CDR1 KGHSH, CDR2 LQKENI. V lost 6 bases to trimming and J lost 5 bases; unmatched junction nucleotides: 9. Written as DNA, the CDR3 is TGTGCCAGCTCTCTGTCCGGGACAGTCAATGAAAAACTGTTTTTT. Translated: CASSLSGTVNEKLFF.

J is TRBJ2-3 and V is TRBV9, with 7 bases lining up with TRBD2. CDR1 SGDLS and CDR2 YYNGEE come from the germline V gene. V dropped 4 bases and J dropped 1; count of bases not matched to a gene: 0. The CDR3 length is 13 residues. The DNA for the CDR3 is TGTGCCAGCAGCACTAGCGGCACAGATACGCAGTATTTT. Translation gives CASSTSGTDTQYF.

The chain uses TRBV4-1 and TRBJ2-1, with D perhaps TRBD1 (6 bases). Deletions cut 2 bases from V and 4 bases from J, with 9 bases between. Germline V CDR1 and CDR2: MGHRA, YSYEKL. This CDR3 contains 14 residues. In nucleotides, the CDR3 is TGCGCCAGCAGCCAACCGGGACAATACAATGAGCAGTTCTTC. Its translation: CASSQPGQYNEQFF.

The chain combines TRBV11-2 with TRBJ1-1; TRBD1 is a possible D gene (6 bases). Germline V gene data show CDR1 as SGHAT and CDR2 as FQNNGV. This CDR3 is 14 amino acids long. Trimming stripped 5 bases from V and 3 bases from J, with 13 bases between. For the CDR3, the DNA is TGTGCCAGCAGCGGGACACCTATGGACACTGAAGCTTTCTTT. Translating gives CASSGTPMDTEAFF.

CDR3 in amino acids: CASSRKGEQAFF. The CDR3, as DNA: TGTGCCAGTAGTCGGAAGGGGGAACAAGCTTTCTTT. The V call is TRBV19, the J call TRBJ1-1, with D perhaps matching TRBD1 (6 bases). This CDR3 spans 12 amino acids. V lost 5 bases, J lost 9 bases, and 13 bases lay in between. CDR1 is LNHDA, CDR2 SQIVND, per germline (reference sequence).

CDR3 loop: CASSRASTSGGPQETQYF. CDR3 DNA: TGTGCCAGCAGCAGAGCCTCGACTAGCGGGGGCCCCCAAGAGACCCAGTACTTC. The chain uses TRBV21-1 and TRBJ2-5; no check of the table's D call, TRBD2, against the DNA was made. TRBV21-1 is a known pseudogene. The CDR3 covers 18 residues.

The J gene is TRBJ1-2, the V gene TRBV5-1; D is possibly TRBD1 (6 bases). This CDR3 is built from 16 residues. Germline CDR1 is SGHRS and CDR2 is YFSETQ. The V gene lost 1 base and the J gene lost 2 bases, with 15 bases spanning the gap. Here the CDR3 reads CASSLTGAGANYGYTF. The CDR3 DNA reads TGCGCCAGCAGCTTGACCGGAGCAGGGGCAAACTATGGCTACACCTTC.

The chain links TRBV6-5 to TRBJ2-2, with D possibly TRBD2 on 5 matching bases. V lost 7 bases to trimming and J lost 0 bases, with 12 bases between them. The CDR3 length is 15 residues. Germline CDR1 and CDR2: MNHEY and SVGAGI. In DNA, the CDR3 is TGTGCCAGCACCGGAGACGGGACGAACACCGGGGAGCTGTTTTTT. Protein sequence: CASTGDGTNTGELFF.

This chain uses TRBV27 with TRBJ1-1, with D hard to call. V lost 5 bases to trimming and J lost 4 bases, with 8 bases between them. The CDR3 has 12 amino acids. Germline-derived CDR1 and CDR2 are MNHEY and SMNVEV (reference sequence). CDR3 region: CASSKTLTEAFF. As DNA, the CDR3 is TGTGCCAGCAGTAAGACACTCACTGAAGCTTTCTTT.

The chain uses TRBV18 and TRBJ1-1; D is undetermined. V gave up 3 bases and J gave up 3 bases, with 8 bases separating them. The CDR3 sequence is 13 residues long. Germline-derived CDR1 and CDR2 are KGHSH and LQKENI. The CDR3 reads CASSPNGDTEAFF. The CDR3 DNA reads as TGTGCCAGCTCACCGAACGGGGACACTGAAGCTTTCTTT.

V and J are TRBV6-1 and TRBJ2-2, with 9 bases that match TRBD1. Germline loops: CDR1 MNHNS, CDR2 SASEGT. The CDR3 covers 17 residues. The J segment lost 5 bases and the V segment lost 1 base, leaving 8 bases of the junction unmatched. This chain's CDR3 is CASSEGGTGIRTGELFF. The CDR3 bases are TGTGCCAGCAGTGAAGGAGGGACAGGGATACGAACCGGGGAGCTGTTTTTT.

The chain has TRBV9 and TRBJ1-4; a weak D match, TRBD1 (5 bases). Trimming pared 4 bases from V and 8 bases from J, leaving 24 bases between. CDR3 length: 17 amino acids. Germline V lookup: CDR1 SGDLS, CDR2 YYNGEE. This CDR3 is CASSPRGKGRIGEKLFF. In DNA, the CDR3 is TGTGCCAGCAGCCCCCGGGGGAAGGGTCGGATTGGGGAAAAACTGTTTTTT.

The J gene is TRBJ1-5, the V gene TRBV9; 7 nucleotides agree with TRBD1. Unmatched junction bases numbered 6, after V lost 3 bases and J lost 6 bases. The CDR3 has 14 amino acids. Germline CDR1 and CDR2: SGDLS and YYNGEE. CDR3: CASSETGMGQPQHF. The CDR3 nucleotides are TGTGCCAGCAGCGAGACAGGGATGGGTCAGCCCCAGCATTTT. The full variable domain, its missing parts supplied by reference TRBV9 and TRBJ1-5, is DSGVTQTPKHLITATGQRVTLRCSPRSGDLSVYWYQQSLDQGLQFLIQYYNGEERAKGNILERFSAQQFPDLHSELNLSSLELGDSALYFCASSETGMGQPQHFGDGTRLSIL.

The V gene is TRBV9, the J gene TRBJ1-5; D is perhaps TRBD1 (6 bases). CDR1 SGDLS and CDR2 YYNGEE come from the germline V gene. The germline V and J ends were trimmed by 7 bases and 4 bases, with 9 bases remaining between them. This CDR3 contains 12 residues. The CDR3 reads CASDQGNQPQHF. The CDR3, as DNA: TGTGCCAGCGATCAGGGGAATCAGCCCCAGCATTTT. Drawing the rest from reference TRBV9 and TRBJ1-5, the complete variable domain is DSGVTQTPKHLITATGQRVTLRCSPRSGDLSVYWYQQSLDQGLQFLIQYYNGEERAKGNILERFSAQQFPDLHSELNLSSLELGDSALYFCASDQGNQPQHFGDGTRLSIL.

CDR3 amino acids: CASSPMTGATYNEQFF. CDR3 DNA: TGCGCCAGCAGCCCGATGACAGGGGCTACCTACAATGAGCAGTTCTTC. The chain has TRBV4-1 and TRBJ2-1, with TRBD1 identical over 8 bases. This CDR3 contains 16 residues. J gave up 2 bases and V 4 bases, and 7 bases lay outside the gene matches. Germline values: CDR1 MGHRA, CDR2 YSYEKL.